This is a list of T cell receptor beta chains from one sample in a study of technical replicates of blood from several donors. Repertoires were generated with immunoSEQ multiplex PCR, while TCRdb's copy carries only in-frame clones and drops some. The sample records tens of thousands of clones, under 95% being singletons. Sequencing input: T cells isolated from PBMCs. Receptors were obtained from a human donor in good health. Each CDR3 is given with its conserved first and last residue. Fields, in order: J gene, V gene, clone size, CDR3 protein. Only part of the rows carry a size: once, few, many, or a class if the clone is expanded.

J: TRBJ2-7; V: TRBV4-1; size: once; CDR3: CASSYQPRGPYPYEQYF
J: TRBJ2-1; V: TRBV27; size: -; CDR3: CASSLGGQHYNEQFF
J: TRBJ2-4; V: TRBV29-1; size: -; CDR3: CSVESGSGIQYF
J: TRBJ1-3; V: TRBV5-1; size: -; CDR3: CASKGGTGAGNTIYF
J: TRBJ2-1; V: TRBV5-6; size: -; CDR3: CASSFKGTSEGPYNEQFF
J: TRBJ1-4; V: TRBV15; size: once; CDR3: CATSRDGGDEKLFF
J: TRBJ2-7; V: TRBV7-9; size: once; CDR3: CASSFDSSYEQYF
J: TRBJ2-3; V: TRBV5-1; size: -; CDR3: CASSLGTSGGTDTQYF
J: TRBJ2-7; V: TRBV27; size: -; CDR3: CASSFQGGTYEQYF
J: TRBJ2-3; V: TRBV7-9; size: -; CDR3: CASSFWTGSDTQYF
J: TRBJ2-7; V: TRBV25-1; size: -; CDR3: CASSGDSYEQYF
J: TRBJ1-2; V: TRBV4-1; size: -; CDR3: CASSQEGRSYGYTF
J: TRBJ1-1; V: TRBV9; size: -; CDR3: CASTVGPIPGIEAFF
J: TRBJ2-1; V: TRBV10-3; size: -; CDR3: CAISESLRVPQGEQFF
J: TRBJ2-1; V: TRBV10-1; size: once; CDR3: CASSVGLAGGISYNEQFF
J: TRBJ2-2; V: TRBV4-2; size: -; CDR3: CASSQDRRYTGELFF
J: TRBJ1-3; V: TRBV5-8; size: -; CDR3: CASSSYRDRVGNTIYF
J: TRBJ1-1; V: TRBV10-2; size: -; CDR3: CASSESWRNTEAFF
J: TRBJ1-2; V: TRBV9; size: -; CDR3: CASSSPDRGNGGYTF
J: TRBJ2-7; V: TRBV5-4; size: -; CDR3: CASSLSGGGSSYEQYF
J: TRBJ2-7; V: TRBV29-1; size: -; CDR3: CSVVGQPKFDEQYF
J: TRBJ1-2; V: TRBV5-4; size: -; CDR3: CASSLGTGSYGYTF
J: TRBJ2-2; V: TRBV5-1; size: once; CDR3: CASSLALAGVSNTGELFF
J: TRBJ2-7; V: TRBV7-9; size: -; CDR3: CASSSPRGTGEQYF
J: TRBJ2-1; V: TRBV29-1; size: -; CDR3: CSLRVSSSYNEQFF
J: TRBJ2-6; V: TRBV9; size: -; CDR3: CASSARGTGFSGANVLTF
J: TRBJ1-2; V: TRBV6-1; size: once; CDR3: CASSELAVLRYGYTF
J: TRBJ1-2; V: TRBV28; size: -; CDR3: CAILPGTGYGYTF
J: TRBJ2-3; V: TRBV5-6; size: -; CDR3: CASSLAPGLGFDTQYF
J: TRBJ1-1; V: TRBV28; size: -; CDR3: CASSPSGRGVAEAFF
J: TRBJ2-1; V: TRBV9; size: -; CDR3: CASSGDGEQFF
J: TRBJ1-5; V: TRBV7-5; size: once; CDR3: CVRSLATQPQHF
J: TRBJ2-1; V: TRBV19; size: once; CDR3: CASSRGQSNEQFF
J: TRBJ2-5; V: TRBV30; size: -; CDR3: CAWSVHVPRTQYF
J: TRBJ1-5; V: TRBV21-1; size: -; CDR3: CASIPLHRNQPQHF
J: TRBJ1-3; V: TRBV10-3; size: -; CDR3: CAINNPGTGQNTIYF
J: TRBJ2-3; V: TRBV30; size: -; CDR3: CAWTSPQGNTQYF
J: TRBJ2-3; V: TRBV19; size: -; CDR3: CASSPLAGGTDTQYF
J: TRBJ1-1; V: TRBV2; size: -; CDR3: CASGGTGKNTEAFF
J: TRBJ1-1; V: TRBV6-1; size: -; CDR3: CASIVAGWGTEAFF
J: TRBJ1-5; V: TRBV7-2; size: few; CDR3: CASSFGTGSLFSNQPQHF
J: TRBJ2-3; V: TRBV7-3; size: -; CDR3: CASSLTSGGAGITDTQYF
J: TRBJ1-1; V: TRBV4-1; size: -; CDR3: CASRDRRMNTEAFF
J: TRBJ2-7; V: TRBV5-1; size: -; CDR3: CASSSGTGPEQYF
J: TRBJ1-6; V: TRBV7-9; size: -; CDR3: CASSFRSSYNSPLHF
J: TRBJ2-7; V: TRBV6-5; size: -; CDR3: CASRASGRQLREQYF
J: TRBJ2-3; V: TRBV28; size: -; CDR3: CASSLIFEGTDTQYF
J: TRBJ1-5; V: TRBV19; size: -; CDR3: CASSLIPGQGGFSNQPQHF
J: TRBJ1-6; V: TRBV7-9; size: -; CDR3: CASSLTDYNSPLHF
J: TRBJ2-7; V: TRBV7-8; size: -; CDR3: CASTLTGASYEQYF
J: TRBJ2-7; V: TRBV19; size: -; CDR3: CASSLGQGFYEQYF
J: TRBJ2-1; V: TRBV10-1; size: once; CDR3: CASSESTLLAGVTYNEQFF
J: TRBJ2-2; V: TRBV11-3; size: -; CDR3: CASSRGTSGSTGELFF
J: TRBJ1-5; V: TRBV20-1; size: -; CDR3: CSAFTGGPQHF